The T cell receptor beta chain described here comes from a study of control samples from healthy donors and cancer patients (dated by TCRdb to 2019 to 2021). V is pruned by 4 bases and J by 7 bases, leaving 11 bases of the junction without a gene match. Its CDR3 holds 16 amino acids, cysteine through phenylalanine. Of the read, only the CDR3 DNA is kept; its 48 bases are in frame from base 1. The germline V gene sets CDR1 to KGHDR and CDR2 to SFDVKD. Of note for this clone: Its antigen target is currently unknown. No base-level quality is on record; no much larger clone is a single base apart.

Receptor libraries were prepared by the immunoSEQ multiplex PCR assay. Entries here come from immuneACCESS through TCRdb and include only in-frame sequences with V and J called. Some clones fail to appear in such tables; in the studies checked, an unresolved V gene covers under half of the shortfall, and the cause of the remainder is unknown. The sample has fewer than 200,000 clones on record, around 90% of them singletons. Together, the top ten hold about 12% of the sample. Source material: blood. The chain is made from TRBV24-1 and TRBJ1-5; 8 central bases correspond to TRBD1. The TCR originated in a young man in good health. CDR3 loop: CATSDSGQGIRQPQHF. The nucleotide sequence reads as follows: TGTGCCACCAGTGACTCCGGACAGGGAATACGCCAGCCCCAGCATTTT.